Listed below are T cell receptor beta chains from one sample, sequenced in a study of regulatory T cells in long-lasting Graves disease. TCRdb fed the multiplex PCR reads into MiXCR, producing one record per CDR3 protein. Here the sample spans 300,000 to 450,000 distinct CDR3 sequences, around 16% being singletons. This specimen consisted of peripheral blood mononuclear cells (PBMCs), obtained at new diagnosis, from a patient treated with antithyroid drugs. Receptor source: a female donor with Graves disease. Both conserved end residues are trimmed from each CDR3.

v_call,j_call,cdr3_aa
TRBV29-1,TRBJ1-1,SVRQGAANTEAF
TRBV13,TRBJ1-1,ASSPGTGDVYHTEAF
TRBV29-1,TRBJ2-3,SVVGLAGPDSPTDTQY
TRBV11-3,TRBJ2-5,ASSAGSGQETQY
TRBV27,TRBJ2-7,ASSFRQRYEQY
TRBV27,TRBJ1-1,ASSLHLGEAF
TRBV27,TRBJ2-3,ASSLGTSGIPIGTDTQY
TRBV12-3/TRBV12-4,TRBJ2-1,ASQSTRSSYNEQF
TRBV2,TRBJ1-4,ASSRRATNEKLF
TRBV9,TRBJ2-5,ASSVDGTSVKY
TRBV7-2,TRBJ2-5,ASGLQLGVQETQY
TRBV6-2/TRBV6-3,TRBJ1-2,ASSEPGQVNYGYT
TRBV10-3,TRBJ2-7,AISERTGAIDEQY
TRBV12-3/TRBV12-4,TRBJ2-7,ASSPIGQTFSYEQY
TRBV20-1,TRBJ1-2,SDNDGYT
TRBV20-1,TRBJ1-5,SASGGLSNQPQH
TRBV4-3,TRBJ2-4,ASSQDLGQGKGIQY
TRBV7-9,TRBJ2-5,ASSFLAGGVETQY
TRBV5-1,TRBJ1-2,ASSLWGTDYGYT
TRBV12-3/TRBV12-4,TRBJ2-1,ASSPRESHNEQF
TRBV5-1,TRBJ2-1,ASSSRSKQF
TRBV7-3,TRBJ2-5,ASSFAGTSGETQY
TRBV3-1,TRBJ2-2,ASSPGTAVPGELF
TRBV5-6,TRBJ1-1,ASSSAGRPY
TRBV29-1,TRBJ2-4,SVDERNIQY
TRBV7-9,TRBJ1-4,ASSLAEGANEKLF
TRBV12-3/TRBV12-4,TRBJ2-3,ASRNGTGFTDTQY
TRBV12-5,TRBJ2-1,ASGSPVTGDQNEQF
TRBV12-3/TRBV12-4,TRBJ2-1,ASSPPTGGIDEQF
TRBV16,TRBJ1-4,ASSQSRGNEKLF
TRBV6-1,TRBJ1-3,ASTWSSGNTIY
TRBV5-6,TRBJ2-7,ASSGTGAGEQY
TRBV11-2,TRBJ2-1,ASSRTSGDNEQF
TRBV7-9,TRBJ2-1,ASSPTSGRIEQF
TRBV5-6,TRBJ1-3,ASSFTGVQAGNTIY
TRBV20-1,TRBJ2-6,SAAGGSGANVLT
TRBV7-7,TRBJ2-5,ASSSTPGTEIQETQY
TRBV7-2,TRBJ1-2,ASSLGQGENGYT